A single sample is the source of the 28 T cell receptor beta chains below, sequenced in a study of blood T cell repertoires in COVID-19 (dated by TCRdb to 2019 to 2021). Library method: the immunoSEQ multiplex PCR assay. Not all clones reach the TCRdb copy of this immuneACCESS table, which keeps in-frame sequences only. Checked studies attribute under half of the gap to unresolved V genes and leave the rest unexplained. The sample table holds roughly 40,000 clones, of which about 70% were seen once. Of the sample, 7.5% to 10% falls within the top ten clones. The sequenced sample consisted of peripheral blood. The receptor source for this set is a man in his 70s with active or convalescent COVID-19.

The CDR3 is CASSPTDRYEQYF. The CDR3 DNA is TGTGCCAGCAGCCCGACAGACCGCTACGAGCAGTACTTC. The chain uses TRBV28 and TRBJ2-7, with a tentative D call TRBD1 (5 bases). Germline CDR1 reads MDHEN; CDR2 reads SYDVKM. The V gene lost 6 bases and the J gene lost 3 bases, with 12 bases spanning the gap. The CDR3 runs to 13 residues.

This rearrangement joins TRBV6-1 to TRBJ1-2; 8 nucleotides agree with TRBD1. Germline trimming cut 3 bases from V and 6 bases from J; bases unmatched to any gene: 9. From germline, CDR1 is MNHNS and CDR2 SASEGT. The CDR3 is 15 residues long. As DNA, the CDR3 is TGTGCCAGCAGTGATCAACAGGGGGTAGTCAATGGCTACACCTTC. Translated, it gives CASSDQQGVVNGYTF.

This clone was seen more than once but under ten times. This chain connects TRBV2 to TRBJ2-2; a weak D match, TRBD2 (6 bases). CDR3 length equals 13 residues. The V end lost 8 bases, the J end lost 2 bases, and 9 bases lay between the germline ends. Germline V gives CDR1 SNHLY, CDR2 FYNNEI. The CDR3: CASGGINTGELFF. CDR3 in DNA: TGTGCCAGCGGAGGGATTAACACCGGGGAGCTGTTTTTT.

The rearrangement uses TRBV5-1 and TRBJ1-1; 7 bases fit TRBD1. The germline V gene has CDR1 SGHRS and CDR2 YFSETQ. The CDR3 is 14 amino acids. Trimming cost V 3 bases and J 2 bases; bases outside gene matches: 4. CDR3 sequence reads: CASSSRQGNTEAFF. CDR3 bases: TGCGCCAGCAGCTCGAGACAGGGAAACACTGAAGCTTTCTTT.

This chain uses TRBV19 with TRBJ1-3; D is uncertain. Between the trimmed V and J ends, which lost 2 bases and 9 bases, there was a span of 5 bases. Germline V gene data show CDR1 as LNHDA and CDR2 as SQIVND (reference sequence). This CDR3 is 11 amino acids long. The CDR3 loop is CASSIPGTIYF. The CDR3 coding sequence is TGTGCCAGTAGTATACCGGGCACCATATATTTT.

The chain has TRBV10-1 and TRBJ2-2; 7 bases are shared with TRBD1. Germline CDR1 is WNHNN and CDR2 is SYGVQD (reference sequence). V lost 8 bases, J lost 5 bases, and 26 bases stayed unmatched. This CDR3 spans 20 amino acids. The CDR3 sequence: CASGETKGLLATGQTGELFF. CDR3 DNA: TGCGCCAGCGGAGAAACAAAGGGTCTATTAGCGACAGGGCAGACCGGGGAGCTGTTTTTT.

J is TRBJ2-7 and V is TRBV19; 7 nucleotides agree with TRBD1. Germline loops: CDR1 LNHDA, CDR2 SQIVND (reference sequence). The V segment lost 7 bases and the J segment 0 bases; nucleotides outside the gene matches: 6. This CDR3 has 14 residues. The CDR3 bases are TGTGCCAGTAATTCAGGGACAGCCTCCTACGAGCAGTACTTC. This codes for CASNSGTASYEQYF.

The chain links TRBV24-1 to TRBJ1-2; D not certain. Looked up from germline, CDR1 is KGHDR and CDR2 is SFDVKD. The V end was cut by 3 bases, the J end by 7 bases, with 5 bases between. The CDR3 contains 11 residues. The CDR3 DNA reads TGTGCCACCAGTGATCCGGTTGGCTACACCTTC. It codes for CATSDPVGYTF.

This clone was counted a few times. This sequence joins TRBV5-1 and TRBJ1-4; 8 nucleotides match TRBD1. J was trimmed by 13 bases and V by 4 bases; bases with no gene match: 6. Germline V gene lookup returns CDR1 SGHRS and CDR2 YFSETQ. The CDR3 spans 12 residues. The CDR3 DNA reads as TGCGCCAGCAGCCCTGACAGGGGCCCACTGTTTTTT. This sequence encodes CASSPDRGPLFF.

The rearrangement joins TRBV2 to TRBJ2-7; D is uncertain. There are 14 residues in the CDR3. The V and J ends lost 7 bases and 0 bases respectively, with 13 bases between them. Per the germline V gene, CDR1 is SNHLY and CDR2 is FYNNEI. The CDR3 DNA sequence: TGTGCCAGCAAGCACGAACCTAGCTCCTACGAGCAGTACTTC. Its protein is CASKHEPSSYEQYF.

This chain links TRBV5-1 with TRBJ2-3, with TRBD1 identical over 7 bases. After removal of 4 bases from V and 6 bases from J, the junction contained 5 bases not matched to a gene. Germline CDR1 and CDR2: SGHRS and YFSETQ. This CDR3 is built from 13 residues. The CDR3 sequence is CASSADRVDTQYF. In DNA form, the CDR3 reads TGCGCCAGCAGCGCCGACAGGGTGGATACGCAGTATTTT. Supplemented by reference TRBV5-1 and TRBJ2-3, the full variable domain reads KAGVTQTPRYLIKTRGQQVTLSCSPISGHRSVSWYQQTPGQGLQFLFEYFSETQRNKGNFPGRFSGRQFSNSRSEMNVSTLELGDSALYLCASSADRVDTQYFGPGTRLTVL.

This chain links TRBV7-5 with TRBJ1-2. TRBV7-5 is a recognized pseudogene. The CDR3 covers 15 residues. CDR3: CVRSLVMEGIVGYTF. CDR3 bases: TGTGTCAGAAGCTTAGTAATGGAGGGTATAGTTGGCTACACCTTC.

This clone was detected once. The CDR3 region is CASRGLTVGGYTF. CDR3 DNA sequence: TGTGCCAGCAGGGGACTAACTGTCGGCGGCTACACCTTC. The chain has TRBV2 and TRBJ1-2; maybe TRBD1 (5 bases). This CDR3 is built from 13 residues. The V end was cut by 6 bases, the J end by 8 bases, with 16 bases between. From germline, CDR1 is SNHLY and CDR2 FYNNEI.

The genes are TRBV9 and TRBJ2-1, with TRBD2 identical over 10 bases. Germline V gene data show CDR1 as SGDLS and CDR2 as YYNGEE. This CDR3 is built from 15 residues. V shed 3 bases and J 3 bases; nucleotides not matched to a gene: 3. For the CDR3, the DNA is TGTGCCAGCAGCGCTCTAGCGGGGGTCTACAATGAGCAGTTCTTC. This sequence encodes CASSALAGVYNEQFF.

This clone was observed a handful of times. The chain links TRBV7-2 to TRBJ1-6; 8 bases align to TRBD1. CDR1 SGHTA and CDR2 FQGNSA come from the germline V gene. The CDR3 runs 16 residues. V was pared by 5 bases and J by 9 bases, with 12 bases of the junction left unmatched. The CDR3 sequence: CASSEDRVGAGSPLHF. The CDR3 DNA reads as TGTGCCAGCAGCGAGGACAGGGTGGGAGCCGGTTCACCCCTCCACTTT.

CDR3 nucleotides: TGCGCCAGCAGCACCCGCCCCGGGGGGGGCCCGAGCACAGATACGCAGTATTTT. Its protein is CASSTRPGGGPSTDTQYF. The chain has TRBV5-1 and TRBJ2-3; 8 bases are shared with TRBD2. The CDR3 has 18 residues. Losses at the gene ends were 4 bases for V and 0 bases for J; bases not matched to a gene: 13. The germline CDR1 and CDR2 sequences are SGHRS and YFSETQ.

The rearrangement joins TRBV9 to TRBJ2-2; D unresolved. This CDR3 contains 12 residues. The ends were cut back, 2 bases at V and 5 bases at J, with 4 bases in the middle. The germline V gene encodes CDR1 SGDLS and CDR2 YYNGEE. CDR3 sequence: CASSVSTGELFF. The CDR3, as DNA: TGTGCCAGCAGCGTCTCTACCGGGGAGCTGTTTTTT.

The chain is built from TRBV3-1 (or the pseudogene TRBV3-2) and TRBJ2-3; D unclear. V gave up 1 base and J gave up 4 bases, with 6 bases separating them. CDR1 and CDR2 from the germline V gene are LGHDT and YNNKEL (reference sequence). There are 13 residues in the CDR3. The CDR3: CASSQVAADTQYF. As DNA, the CDR3 is TGTGCCAGCAGCCAAGTAGCAGCAGATACGCAGTATTTT.

The chain employs TRBV4-1 and TRBJ1-4, with a weak D call TRBD1 (6 bases). Germline V gene data show CDR1 as MGHRA and CDR2 as YSYEKL. The V gene lost 0 bases and the J gene lost 8 bases, with 28 bases spanning the gap. CDR3 length equals 20 residues. The CDR3 spells CASSQDPPPHDRHHKEKLFF. For the CDR3, the DNA is TGCGCCAGCAGCCAAGACCCGCCTCCCCACGACAGGCACCATAAGGAAAAACTGTTTTTT.

This CDR3 reads CASSQARAPLHF. CDR3 coding DNA: TGTGCCAGCAGCCAAGCCCGTGCACCCCTCCACTTT. The chain uses TRBV3-1 (or the pseudogene TRBV3-2) and TRBJ1-6; D is ambiguous. Between the trimmed V and J ends, which lost 1 base and 11 bases, there was a span of 6 bases. The germline gives CDR1 LGHDT, CDR2 YNNKEL (reference sequence). The CDR3 is 12 residues long.

The chain carries TRBV19 and TRBJ1-6, with a possible D match to TRBD1 (6 bases). The CDR3 consists of 14 residues. The V gene's germline CDR1 is LNHDA and CDR2 SQIVND (reference sequence). Trimming cost V 6 bases and J 7 bases, with 13 bases left between them. The chain's CDR3 is CASRGQNFNSPLHF. CDR3 bases: TGTGCCAGTAGGGGACAAAACTTCAATTCACCCCTCCACTTT.

The chain combines TRBV5-8 with TRBJ1-2; maybe TRBD1 (5 bases). V was cut by 2 bases and J by 8 bases, with 13 bases left in between. The CDR3 length is 13 residues. Germline V gene lookup returns CDR1 SGHTS and CDR2 YDEGEE. The CDR3, as DNA: TGTGCCAGCAGCTTCCAGGGTACGCCAGGCTACACCTTC. Its translation: CASSFQGTPGYTF. Variable domain in full (rest from reference TRBV5-8 and TRBJ1-2): EAGVTQSPTHLIKTRGQQATLRCSPISGHTSVYWYQQALGLGLQFLLWYDEGEERNRGNFPPRFSGRQFPNYSSELNVNALELEDSALYLCASSFQGTPGYTFGSGTRLTVV.

In this sample, this clone turned up a few times. This chain uses TRBV5-1 with TRBJ1-6; TRBD1 might be the D (5 bases). Per germline, CDR1 SGHRS and CDR2 YFSETQ. The CDR3 spans 15 residues. Trimming removed 0 bases at V and 8 bases at J, with 12 bases between. The CDR3 loop is CASSLAGGRDSPLHF. The CDR3 bases are TGCGCCAGCAGCTTGGCCGGGGGGAGGGATTCACCCCTCCACTTT.

This chain connects TRBV18 to TRBJ1-1, with 7 bases lining up with TRBD1. Looked up from germline, CDR1 is KGHSH and CDR2 is LQKENI. This CDR3 is built from 14 residues. V was pared by 2 bases and J by 4 bases, with 4 bases of the junction left unmatched. CDR3 protein: CASSPGAGGTEAFF. In DNA, the CDR3 is TGTGCCAGCTCACCAGGGGCAGGGGGCACTGAAGCTTTCTTT.

The chain combines TRBV2 with TRBJ1-5, with no clear D. Germline-derived CDR1 and CDR2 are SNHLY and FYNNEI. V lost 5 bases to trimming and J lost 4 bases, with 9 bases between them. The CDR3 consists of 13 residues. CDR3 amino acids: CASSLDKNQPQHF. Written as DNA, the CDR3 is TGTGCCAGCAGTCTCGACAAAAATCAGCCCCAGCATTTT.

This rearrangement joins TRBV30 to TRBJ1-4, with 9 bases matching TRBD1. Germline lookup yields CDR1 GTSNPN and CDR2 SVGIG (reference sequence). This CDR3 is 16 amino acids long. Germline trimming cut 2 bases from V and 5 bases from J; bases unmatched to any gene: 9. CDR3 in amino acids: CAWSLRGTGRNEKLFF. CDR3 coding DNA: TGTGCCTGGAGTCTTCGCGGGACAGGGCGGAATGAAAAACTGTTTTTT.

The V and J genes are TRBV3-1 (or the pseudogene TRBV3-2) and TRBJ2-4; TRBD1 is a possible D gene (6 bases). CDR1 is LGHDT and CDR2 is YNNKEL in the germline V gene (reference sequence). Trimming took 6 bases from V and 1 from J, leaving 10 bases between them. This CDR3 spans 14 amino acids. Written as DNA, the CDR3 is TGTGCCAGCAGACCCACAGGGGCCAAAAACATTCAGTACTTC. Protein product: CASRPTGAKNIQYF.

The gene calls are TRBV30 and TRBJ2-6; D gene uncertain. The CDR3 runs to 16 residues. CDR1 is GTSNPN, CDR2 SVGIG, per germline (reference sequence). Trimming cost V 2 bases and J 0 bases, with 11 bases left between them. The CDR3 is CAWSPPFYSGANVLTF. Here the CDR3 DNA reads TGTGCCTGGAGTCCCCCATTCTACTCTGGGGCCAACGTCCTGACTTTC.